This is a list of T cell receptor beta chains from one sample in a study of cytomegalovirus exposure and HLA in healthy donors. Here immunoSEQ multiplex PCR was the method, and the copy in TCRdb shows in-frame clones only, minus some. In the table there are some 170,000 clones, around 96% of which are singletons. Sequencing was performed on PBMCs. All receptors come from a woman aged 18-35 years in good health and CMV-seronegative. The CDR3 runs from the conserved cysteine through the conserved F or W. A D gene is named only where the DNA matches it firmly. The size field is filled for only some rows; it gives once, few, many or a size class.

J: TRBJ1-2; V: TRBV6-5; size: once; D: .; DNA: TGTGCCAGCAGTTACTCGCGAGAAATGAACTATGGCTACACCTTC; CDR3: CASSYSREMNYGYTF
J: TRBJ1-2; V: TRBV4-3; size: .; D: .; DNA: TGCGCCAGCAGCCAAGATCGCAGGGCTAACTATGGCTACACCTTC; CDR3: CASSQDRRANYGYTF
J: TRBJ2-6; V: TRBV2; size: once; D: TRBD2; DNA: TGTGCCAGCAGCGCTACGGGACTAGCGGGGGGCTCTGGGGCCAACGTCCTGACTTTC; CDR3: CASSATGLAGGSGANVLTF
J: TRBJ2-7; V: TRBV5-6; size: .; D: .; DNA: TGTGCCAGCAGCTTGGGGCAGGGCGGTGCTCGGGAGCAGTACTTC; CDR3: CASSLGQGGAREQYF
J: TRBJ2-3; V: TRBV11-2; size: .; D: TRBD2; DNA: TGTGCCAGCAGCCCAGTAGGGACTAGCGGGGGGAAGGATACGCAGTATTTT; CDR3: CASSPVGTSGGKDTQYF
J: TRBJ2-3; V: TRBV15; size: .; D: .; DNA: TGTGCCACCAGCAGACCATTGCTAGGGGCCGATACGCAGTATTTT; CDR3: CATSRPLLGADTQYF
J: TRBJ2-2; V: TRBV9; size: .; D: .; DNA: TGTGCCAGCAGCGTAGAAGGAGGGGTTCCCGGGGAGCTGTTTTTT; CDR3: CASSVEGGVPGELFF
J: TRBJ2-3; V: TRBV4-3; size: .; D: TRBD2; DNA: TGCGCCAGCCGCGGGAGGGGGGTCACAGATACGCAGTATTTT; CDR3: CASRGRGVTDTQYF
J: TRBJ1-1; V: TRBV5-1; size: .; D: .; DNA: TGCGCCAGCAGCTTTGAGGGTTTGAACACTGAAGCTTTCTTT; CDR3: CASSFEGLNTEAFF
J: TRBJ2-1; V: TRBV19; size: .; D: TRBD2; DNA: TGTGCCAGTAGTCTCAGCGGGGGACCTTACAATGAGCAGTTCTTC; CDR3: CASSLSGGPYNEQFF
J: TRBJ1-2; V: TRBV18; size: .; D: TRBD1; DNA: TGTGCCAGCTCACAGAACCGGGACAGGGTTTCGAACTATGGCTACACCTTC; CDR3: CASSQNRDRVSNYGYTF
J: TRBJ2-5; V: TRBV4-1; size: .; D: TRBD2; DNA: TGCGCCAGCAGCCAACTTAGGACTAGCGGCGGAGAGACCCAGTACTTC; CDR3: CASSQLRTSGGETQYF
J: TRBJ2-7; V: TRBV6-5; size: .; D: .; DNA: TGTGCCAGCAGTCGAGCGTCCCTAACCCCCGAGCAGTACTTC; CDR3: CASSRASLTPEQYF
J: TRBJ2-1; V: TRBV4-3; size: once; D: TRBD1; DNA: TGCGCCAGCAGCCAAGTGGGACAGGGGGCCGATGAGCAGTTCTTC; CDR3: CASSQVGQGADEQFF
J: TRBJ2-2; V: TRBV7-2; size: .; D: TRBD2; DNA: TGTGCCAGCAGCTTAGCCGGGACTAAAGAGGGGGAGCTGTTTTTT; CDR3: CASSLAGTKEGELFF
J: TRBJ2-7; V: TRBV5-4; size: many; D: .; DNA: TGTGCCAGCAGCCGCCAACTAGTTCCCTACGAGCAGTACTTC; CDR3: CASSRQLVPYEQYF
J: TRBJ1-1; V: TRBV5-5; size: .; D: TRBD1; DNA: TGTGCCAGCAGCTTGGGAGTCTCGACAGGGGCCAAGGGATCTGAAGCTTTCTTT; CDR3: CASSLGVSTGAKGSEAFF
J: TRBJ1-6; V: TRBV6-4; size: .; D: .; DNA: TGTGCCAGCAGTGACGAGGCTCGCGGAGGTTCACCCCTCCACTTT; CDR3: CASSDEARGGSPLHF
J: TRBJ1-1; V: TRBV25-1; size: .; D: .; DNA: TGTGCCAGCAGTGCCTCGTGGGCCACTGAAGCTTTCTTT; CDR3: CASSASWATEAFF
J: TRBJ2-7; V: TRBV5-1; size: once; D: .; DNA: TGCGCCAGCAGTCGAACCTCAGGGGATTGGACCTACGAGCAGTACTTC; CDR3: CASSRTSGDWTYEQYF
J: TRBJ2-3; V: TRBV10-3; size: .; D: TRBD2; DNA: TGTGCCATCGGGGCGGTGGCTAGCGGATCAGATACGCAGTATTTT; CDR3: CAIGAVASGSDTQYF
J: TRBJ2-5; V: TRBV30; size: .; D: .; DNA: TGTGCCTGGAGTGGGGTTACAGCGGGGACCCAGTACTTC; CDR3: CAWSGVTAGTQYF
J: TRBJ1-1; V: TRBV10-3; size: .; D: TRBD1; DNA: TGTGCCATCAGTGAGTCGGACAGGGGGAACACTGAAGCTTTCTTT; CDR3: CAISESDRGNTEAFF
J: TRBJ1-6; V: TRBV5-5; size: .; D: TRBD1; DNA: TGTGCCAGCAGCTTGGCGGGGGGACAGGTCAATTCACCCCTCCACTTT; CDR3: CASSLAGGQVNSPLHF
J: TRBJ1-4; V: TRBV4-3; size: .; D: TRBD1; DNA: TGCGCCAGCAGCCCCGGACAGGCAAGGGAAAAACTGTTTTTT; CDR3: CASSPGQAREKLFF
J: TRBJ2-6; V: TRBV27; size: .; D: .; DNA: TGTGCCAGCAGTTCCACAAATGGGGCCAACGTCCTGACTTTC; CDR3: CASSSTNGANVLTF
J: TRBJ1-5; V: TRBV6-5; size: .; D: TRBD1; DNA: TGTGCCAGCAGTTTGGGGACAGGGAGAAATCAGCCCCAGCATTTT; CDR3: CASSLGTGRNQPQHF
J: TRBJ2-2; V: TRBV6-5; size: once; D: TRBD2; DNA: TGTGCCAGCACTAGCGGGGGCGGGACCGGGGAGCTGTTTTTT; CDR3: CASTSGGGTGELFF
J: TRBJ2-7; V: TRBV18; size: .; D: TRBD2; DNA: TGTGCCAGCTCACCAGTTTCTGGAGCGGGGTCCTACGAGCAGTACTTC; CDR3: CASSPVSGAGSYEQYF
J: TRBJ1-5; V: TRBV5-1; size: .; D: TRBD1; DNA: TGCGCCAGCAGCCCCGGGACAGGGGGCGTCAATCAGCCCCAGCATTTT; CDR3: CASSPGTGGVNQPQHF
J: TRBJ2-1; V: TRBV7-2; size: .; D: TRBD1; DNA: TGTGCCAGCAGCTTGGCAACCGGGACAGGGGACTATGAGCAGTTCTTC; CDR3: CASSLATGTGDYEQFF
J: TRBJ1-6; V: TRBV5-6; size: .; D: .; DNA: TGTGCCAGCAGCTTGGGGGGGGTTAATTCACCCCTCCACTTT; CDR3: CASSLGGVNSPLHF
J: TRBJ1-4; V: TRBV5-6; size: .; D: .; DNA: TGTGCCAGCAGCACACAGGGTTATGAAAAACTGTTTTTT; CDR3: CASSTQGYEKLFF